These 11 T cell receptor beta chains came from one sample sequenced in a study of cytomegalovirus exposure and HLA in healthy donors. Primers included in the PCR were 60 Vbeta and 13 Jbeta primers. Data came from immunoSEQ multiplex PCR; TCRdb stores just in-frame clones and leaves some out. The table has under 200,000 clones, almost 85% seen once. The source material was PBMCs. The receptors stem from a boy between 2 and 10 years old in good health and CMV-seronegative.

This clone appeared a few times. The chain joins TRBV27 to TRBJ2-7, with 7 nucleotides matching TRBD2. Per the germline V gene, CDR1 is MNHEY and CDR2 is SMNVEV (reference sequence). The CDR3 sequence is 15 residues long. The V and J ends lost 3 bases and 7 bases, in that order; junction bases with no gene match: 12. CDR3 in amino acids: CASSFGGRVASEQYF. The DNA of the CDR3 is TGTGCCAGCAGTTTTGGCGGGAGAGTGGCTAGTGAGCAGTACTTC.

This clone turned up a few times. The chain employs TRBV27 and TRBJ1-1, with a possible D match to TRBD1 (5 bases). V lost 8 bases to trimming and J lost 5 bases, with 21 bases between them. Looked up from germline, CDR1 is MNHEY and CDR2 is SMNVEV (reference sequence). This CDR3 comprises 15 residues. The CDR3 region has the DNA TGTGCCAGCTACCCTCTGGCAGGGCTAGGAACTGAAGCTTTCTTT. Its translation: CASYPLAGLGTEAFF.

As DNA, the CDR3 is TGTGCCAGCAGTGAAGCGGAAGGACAGACAGATACGCAGTATTTT. Amino acids: CASSEAEGQTDTQYF. This sequence joins TRBV6-1 and TRBJ2-3; the D gene is possibly TRBD1 (6 bases). The ends were cut back, 0 bases at V and 3 bases at J, with 10 bases in the middle. The germline gives CDR1 MNHNS, CDR2 SASEGT. This CDR3 is built from 15 residues.

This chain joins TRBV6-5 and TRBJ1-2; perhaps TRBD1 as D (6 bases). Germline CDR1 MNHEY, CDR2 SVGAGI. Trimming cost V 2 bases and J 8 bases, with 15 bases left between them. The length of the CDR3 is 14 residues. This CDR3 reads CASSYNGGRGGYTF. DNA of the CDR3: TGTGCCAGCAGTTACAACGGGGGGCGAGGGGGCTACACCTTC.

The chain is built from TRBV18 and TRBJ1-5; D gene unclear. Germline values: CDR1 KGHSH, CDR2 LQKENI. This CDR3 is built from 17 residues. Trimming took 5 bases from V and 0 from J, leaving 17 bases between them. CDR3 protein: CASSATGQFNSNQPQHF. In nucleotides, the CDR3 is TGTGCCAGCTCAGCAACTGGGCAATTTAATAGCAATCAGCCCCAGCATTTT.

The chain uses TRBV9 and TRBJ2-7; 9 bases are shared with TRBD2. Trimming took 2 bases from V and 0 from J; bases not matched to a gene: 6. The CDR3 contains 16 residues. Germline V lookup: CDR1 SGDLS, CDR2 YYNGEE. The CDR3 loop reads CASSVSGTSLSYEQYF. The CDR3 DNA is TGTGCCAGCAGCGTCTCCGGGACTAGCCTCTCCTACGAGCAGTACTTC.

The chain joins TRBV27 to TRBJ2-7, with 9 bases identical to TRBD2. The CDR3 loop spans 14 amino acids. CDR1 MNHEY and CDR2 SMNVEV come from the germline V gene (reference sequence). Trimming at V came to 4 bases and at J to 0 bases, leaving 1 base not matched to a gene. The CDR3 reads CASSYSGSSYEQYF. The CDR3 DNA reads TGTGCCAGCAGTTATAGCGGGAGCTCCTACGAGCAGTACTTC.

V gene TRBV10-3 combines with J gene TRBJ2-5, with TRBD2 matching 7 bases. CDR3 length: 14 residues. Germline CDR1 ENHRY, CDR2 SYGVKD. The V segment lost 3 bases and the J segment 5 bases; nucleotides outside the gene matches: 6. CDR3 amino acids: CAISDPGRGETQYF. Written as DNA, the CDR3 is TGTGCCATCAGTGATCCAGGGCGGGGGGAGACCCAGTACTTC.

CDR3 nucleotides: TGTGCCAGCCCCAATGGAGGGGCCCGCACAGATACGCAGTATTTT. The encoded protein is CASPNGGARTDTQYF. The chain carries TRBV19 and TRBJ2-3; D might be TRBD2 (6 bases). There are 15 residues in the CDR3. Trimming pared 9 bases from V and 1 base from J, leaving 17 bases between. Per the germline V gene, CDR1 is LNHDA and CDR2 is SQIVND (reference sequence).

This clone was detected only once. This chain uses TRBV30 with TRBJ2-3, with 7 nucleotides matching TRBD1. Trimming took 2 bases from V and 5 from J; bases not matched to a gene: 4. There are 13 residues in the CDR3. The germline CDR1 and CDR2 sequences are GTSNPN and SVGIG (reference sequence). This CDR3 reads CAWSMTGLDTQYF. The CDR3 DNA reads TGTGCCTGGAGTATGACAGGGTTAGATACGCAGTATTTT.

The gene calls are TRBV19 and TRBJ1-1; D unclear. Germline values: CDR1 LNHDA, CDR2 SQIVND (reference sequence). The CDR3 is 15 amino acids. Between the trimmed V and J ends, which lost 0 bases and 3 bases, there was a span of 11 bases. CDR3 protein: CASSIERFRDTEAFF. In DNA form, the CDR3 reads TGTGCCAGTAGTATAGAGAGATTTCGGGACACTGAAGCTTTCTTT.